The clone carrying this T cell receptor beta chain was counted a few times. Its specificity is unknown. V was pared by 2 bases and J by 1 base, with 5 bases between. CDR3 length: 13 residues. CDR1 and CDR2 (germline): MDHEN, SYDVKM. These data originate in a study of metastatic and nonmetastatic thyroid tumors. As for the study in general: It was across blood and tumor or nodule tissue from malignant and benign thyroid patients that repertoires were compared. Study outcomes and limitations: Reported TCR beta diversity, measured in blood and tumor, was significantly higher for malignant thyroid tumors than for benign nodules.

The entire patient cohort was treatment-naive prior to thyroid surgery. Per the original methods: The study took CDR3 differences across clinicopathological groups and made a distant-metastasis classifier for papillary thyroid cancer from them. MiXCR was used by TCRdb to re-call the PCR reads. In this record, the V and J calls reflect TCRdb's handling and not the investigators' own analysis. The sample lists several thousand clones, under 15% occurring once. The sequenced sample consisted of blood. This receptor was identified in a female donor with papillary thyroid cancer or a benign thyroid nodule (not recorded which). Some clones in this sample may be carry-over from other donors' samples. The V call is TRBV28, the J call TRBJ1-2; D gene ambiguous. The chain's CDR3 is CASSLPGNYGYTF. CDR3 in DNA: TGTGCCAGCAGTTTACCGGGTAACTATGGCTACACCTTC.